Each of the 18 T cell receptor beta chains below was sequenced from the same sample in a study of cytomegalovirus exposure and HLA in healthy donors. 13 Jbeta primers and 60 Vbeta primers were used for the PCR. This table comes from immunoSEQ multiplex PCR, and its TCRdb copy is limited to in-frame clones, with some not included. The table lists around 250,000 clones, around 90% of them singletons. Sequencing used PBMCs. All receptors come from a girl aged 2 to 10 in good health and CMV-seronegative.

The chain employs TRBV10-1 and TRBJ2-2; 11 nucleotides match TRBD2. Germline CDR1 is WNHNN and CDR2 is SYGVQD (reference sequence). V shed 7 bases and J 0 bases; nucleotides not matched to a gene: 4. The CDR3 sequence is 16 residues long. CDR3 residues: CASTPGLAANTGELFF. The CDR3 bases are TGCGCCAGCACCCCGGGACTAGCGGCGAACACCGGGGAGCTGTTTTTT.

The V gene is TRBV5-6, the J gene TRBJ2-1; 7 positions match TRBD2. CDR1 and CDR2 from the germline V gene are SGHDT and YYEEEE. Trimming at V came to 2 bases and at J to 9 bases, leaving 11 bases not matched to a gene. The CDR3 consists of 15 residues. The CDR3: CASSLIQREFSEQFF. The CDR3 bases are TGTGCCAGCAGCTTAATCCAGCGGGAATTTAGTGAGCAGTTCTTC.

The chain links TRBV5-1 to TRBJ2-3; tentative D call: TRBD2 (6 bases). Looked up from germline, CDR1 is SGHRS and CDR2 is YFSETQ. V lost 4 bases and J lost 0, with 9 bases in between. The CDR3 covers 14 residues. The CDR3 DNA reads TGCGCCAGCAGCCCGGGACTGAGCACAGATACGCAGTATTTT. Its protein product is CASSPGLSTDTQYF.

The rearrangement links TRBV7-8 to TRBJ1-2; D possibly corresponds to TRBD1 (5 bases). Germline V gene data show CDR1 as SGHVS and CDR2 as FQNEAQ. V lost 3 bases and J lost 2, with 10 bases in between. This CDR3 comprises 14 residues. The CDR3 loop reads CASSFGHRNYGYTF. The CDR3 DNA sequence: TGTGCCAGCAGCTTTGGACACAGAAACTATGGCTACACCTTC.

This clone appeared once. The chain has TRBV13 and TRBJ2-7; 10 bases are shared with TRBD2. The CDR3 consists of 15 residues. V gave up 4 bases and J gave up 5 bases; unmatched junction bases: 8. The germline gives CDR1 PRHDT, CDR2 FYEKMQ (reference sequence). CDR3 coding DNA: TGTGCCAGCAGCTCCCCTAGCGGGAGTGGCGACGAGCAGTACTTC. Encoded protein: CASSSPSGSGDEQYF. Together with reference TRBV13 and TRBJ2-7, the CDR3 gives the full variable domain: AAGVIQSPRHLIKEKRETATLKCYPIPRHDTVYWYQQGPGQDPQFLISFYEKMQSDKGSIPDRFSAQQFSDYHSELNMSSLELGDSALYFCASSSPSGSGDEQYFGPGTRLTVT.

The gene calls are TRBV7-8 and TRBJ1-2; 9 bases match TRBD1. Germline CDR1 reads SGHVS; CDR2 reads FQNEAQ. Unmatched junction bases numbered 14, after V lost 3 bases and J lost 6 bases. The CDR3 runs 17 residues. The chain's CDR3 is CASSFEPGTGIVNGYTF. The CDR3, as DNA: TGTGCCAGCAGCTTTGAACCCGGGACAGGGATTGTCAATGGCTACACCTTC.

The CDR3 bases are TGTGCCAGCTCACCACGAGCGGGAGCCACAGATACGCAGTATTTT. Protein: CASSPRAGATDTQYF. This chain connects TRBV18 to TRBJ2-3; 8 bases line up with TRBD2. V was pared by 1 base and J by 2 bases, with 2 bases of the junction left unmatched. Looked up from germline, CDR1 is KGHSH and CDR2 is LQKENI. The CDR3 sequence is 15 residues long.

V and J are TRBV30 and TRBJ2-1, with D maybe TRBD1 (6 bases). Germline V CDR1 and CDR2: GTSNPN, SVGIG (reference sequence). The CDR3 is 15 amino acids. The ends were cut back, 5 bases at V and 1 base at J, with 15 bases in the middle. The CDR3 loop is CAWGQGPISYNEQFF. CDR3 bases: TGTGCCTGGGGCCAGGGGCCAATATCCTACAATGAGCAGTTCTTC. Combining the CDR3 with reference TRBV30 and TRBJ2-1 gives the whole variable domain SQTIHQWPATLVQPVGSPLSLECTVEGTSNPNLYWYRQAAGRGLQLLFYSVGIGQISSEVPQNLSASRPQDRQFILSSKKLLLSDSGFYLCAWGQGPISYNEQFFGPGTRLTVL.

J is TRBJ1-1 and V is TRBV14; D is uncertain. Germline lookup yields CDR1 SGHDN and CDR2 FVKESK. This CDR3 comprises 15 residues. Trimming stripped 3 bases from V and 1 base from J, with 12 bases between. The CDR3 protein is CASSQRVTGNTEAFF. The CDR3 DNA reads TGTGCCAGCAGCCAGCGGGTGACCGGGAACACTGAAGCTTTCTTT. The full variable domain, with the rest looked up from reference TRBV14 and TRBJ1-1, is EAGVTQFPSHSVIEKGQTVTLRCDPISGHDNLYWYRRVMGKEIKFLLHFVKESKQDESGMPNNRFLAERTGGTYSTLKVQPAELEDSGVYFCASSQRVTGNTEAFFGQGTRLTVV.

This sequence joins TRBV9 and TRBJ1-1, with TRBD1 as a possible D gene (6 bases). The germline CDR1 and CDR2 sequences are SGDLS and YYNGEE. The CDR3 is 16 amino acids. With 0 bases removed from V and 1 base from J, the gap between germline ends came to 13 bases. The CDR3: CASSVGPGAGNTEAFF. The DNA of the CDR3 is TGTGCCAGCAGCGTAGGTCCAGGGGCGGGGAACACTGAAGCTTTCTTT.

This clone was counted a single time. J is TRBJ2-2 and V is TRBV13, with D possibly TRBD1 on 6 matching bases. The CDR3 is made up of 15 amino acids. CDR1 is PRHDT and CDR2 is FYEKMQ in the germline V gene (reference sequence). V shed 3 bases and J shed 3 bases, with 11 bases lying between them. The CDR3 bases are TGTGCCAGCAGCTTTGGGCAGGGGTACACCGGGGAGCTGTTTTTT. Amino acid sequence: CASSFGQGYTGELFF. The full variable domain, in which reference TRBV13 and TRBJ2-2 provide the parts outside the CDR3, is AAGVIQSPRHLIKEKRETATLKCYPIPRHDTVYWYQQGPGQDPQFLISFYEKMQSDKGSIPDRFSAQQFSDYHSELNMSSLELGDSALYFCASSFGQGYTGELFFGEGSRLTVL.

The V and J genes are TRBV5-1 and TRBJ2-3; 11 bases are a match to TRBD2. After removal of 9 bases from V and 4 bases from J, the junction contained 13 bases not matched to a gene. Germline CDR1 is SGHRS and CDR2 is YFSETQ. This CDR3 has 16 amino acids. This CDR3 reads CATKISGGAVADTQYF. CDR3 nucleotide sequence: TGCGCCACCAAGATTAGCGGGGGGGCCGTCGCAGATACGCAGTATTTT.

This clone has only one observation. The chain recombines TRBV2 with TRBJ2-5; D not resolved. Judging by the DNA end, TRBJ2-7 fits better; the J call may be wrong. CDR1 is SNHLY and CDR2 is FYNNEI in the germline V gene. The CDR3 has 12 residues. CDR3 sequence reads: CASSEEWSEQYF. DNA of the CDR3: TGTGCCAGCAGTGAAGAGTGGTCCGAGCAGTACTTC.

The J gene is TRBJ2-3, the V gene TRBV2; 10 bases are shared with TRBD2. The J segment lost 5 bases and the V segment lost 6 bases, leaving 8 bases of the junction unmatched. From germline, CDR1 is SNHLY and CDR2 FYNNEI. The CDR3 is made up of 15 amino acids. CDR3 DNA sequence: TGTGCCAGCAGCCCGAAGCGGGGGGGCTTAGATACGCAGTATTTT. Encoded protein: CASSPKRGGLDTQYF.

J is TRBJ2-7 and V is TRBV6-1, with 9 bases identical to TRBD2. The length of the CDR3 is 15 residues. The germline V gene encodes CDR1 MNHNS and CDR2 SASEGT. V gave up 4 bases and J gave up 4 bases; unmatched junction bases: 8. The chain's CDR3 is CASSGPTSGHYEQYF. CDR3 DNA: TGTGCCAGCAGTGGACCGACTAGCGGACATTACGAGCAGTACTTC.

The DNA for the CDR3 is TGTGCCAGCAGTGCCTACAGGGTAGGACAGCCCCAGCATTTT. This encodes CASSAYRVGQPQHF. The V and J genes are TRBV6-1 and TRBJ1-5; tentative D call: TRBD1 (6 bases). The V end lost 4 bases, the J end lost 7 bases, and 14 bases lay between the germline ends. This CDR3 contains 14 residues. Per germline, CDR1 MNHNS and CDR2 SASEGT.

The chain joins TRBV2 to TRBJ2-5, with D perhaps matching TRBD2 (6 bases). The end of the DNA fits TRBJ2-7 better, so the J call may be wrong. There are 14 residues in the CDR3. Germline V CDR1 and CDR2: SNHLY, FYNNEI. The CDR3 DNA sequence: TGTGCCAGCAGTGTCACTAGCCAGATCTACGAGCAGTACTTC. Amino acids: CASSVTSQIYEQYF.

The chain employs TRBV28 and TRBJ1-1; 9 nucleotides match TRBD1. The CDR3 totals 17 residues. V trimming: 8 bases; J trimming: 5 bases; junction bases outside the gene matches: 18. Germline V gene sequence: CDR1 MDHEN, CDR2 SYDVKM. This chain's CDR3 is CASLPVGTGKFLTEAFF. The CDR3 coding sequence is TGTGCCAGCTTGCCGGTGGGGACAGGGAAATTTTTGACTGAAGCTTTCTTT. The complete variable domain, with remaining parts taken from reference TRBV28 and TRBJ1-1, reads DVKVTQSSRYLVKRTGEKVFLECVQDMDHENMFWYRQDPGLGLRLIYFSYDVKMKEKGDIPEGYSVSREKKERFSLILESASTNQTSMYLCASLPVGTGKFLTEAFFGQGTRLTVV.